This TCR beta chain was captured in a study of T cells in Graves' hyperthyroidism and ophthalmopathy. The study, taken as a whole, reports: Ophthalmopathy was identified by the model a median approximately 6.9 months ahead of onset. Most expanded thyroid clonotypes above 0.001 also appeared in blood.

Authors of the study amplified TCR beta CDR3 regions from RNA transcripts. HTBI primers were the set used in a first-round RT-PCR of the TCR CDR3. One entry per CDR3 protein results from TCRdb running MiXCR on the multiplex PCR reads. The repertoire holds 300,000 to 400,000 distinct CDR3 sequences, with about 20% as singletons. Losses at the gene ends were 5 bases for V and 3 bases for J; bases not matched to a gene: 5. CDR3 length: 14 residues. This clonotype was counted ten times or more. No antigen is known for it. Thyroid ultrasound, orbital computed tomography, clinical symptoms, and serum thyroxine and TRAb underpinned diagnoses.

Sequencing used blood. This TCR derives from a woman aged 50 to 60 with Graves' hyperthyroidism. This chain connects TRBV12-3 or TRBV12-4 to TRBJ2-7, with TRBD1 identical over 9 bases. CDR3 DNA: TGTGCCAGCAGTACCGGGACAGGGCGCTACGAGCAGTACTTC. The encoded protein is CASSTGTGRYEQYF.